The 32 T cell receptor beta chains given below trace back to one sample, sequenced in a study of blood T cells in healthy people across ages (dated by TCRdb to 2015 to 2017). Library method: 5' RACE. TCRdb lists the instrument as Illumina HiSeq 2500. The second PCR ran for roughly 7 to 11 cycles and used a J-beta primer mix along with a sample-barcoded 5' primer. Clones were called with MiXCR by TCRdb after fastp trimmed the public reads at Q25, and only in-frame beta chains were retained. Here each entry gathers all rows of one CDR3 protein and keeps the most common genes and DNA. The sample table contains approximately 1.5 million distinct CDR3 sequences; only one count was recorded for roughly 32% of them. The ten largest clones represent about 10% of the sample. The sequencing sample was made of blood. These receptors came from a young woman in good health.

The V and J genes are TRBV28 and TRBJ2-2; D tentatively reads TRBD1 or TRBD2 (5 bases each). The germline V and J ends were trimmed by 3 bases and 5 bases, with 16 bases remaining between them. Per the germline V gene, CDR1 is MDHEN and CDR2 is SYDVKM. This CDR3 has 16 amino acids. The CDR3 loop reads CASSFTGTVGTGELFF. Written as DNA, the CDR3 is TGTGCCAGCAGTTTCACCGGGACCGTGGGGACCGGGGAGCTGTTTTTT.

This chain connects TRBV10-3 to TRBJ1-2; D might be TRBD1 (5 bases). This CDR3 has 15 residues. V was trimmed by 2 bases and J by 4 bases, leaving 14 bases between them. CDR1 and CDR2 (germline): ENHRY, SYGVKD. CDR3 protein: CAISESAGVPYGYTF. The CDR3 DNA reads TGTGCCATCAGTGAGAGCGCGGGGGTGCCCTATGGCTACACCTTC.

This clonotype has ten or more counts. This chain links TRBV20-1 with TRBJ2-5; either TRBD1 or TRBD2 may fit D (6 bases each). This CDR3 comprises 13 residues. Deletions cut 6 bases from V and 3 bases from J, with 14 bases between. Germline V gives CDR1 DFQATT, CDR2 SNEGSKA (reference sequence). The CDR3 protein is CSASRGDEETQYF. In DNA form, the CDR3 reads TGCAGTGCCAGTAGGGGGGATGAAGAGACCCAGTACTTC.

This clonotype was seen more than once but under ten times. The CDR3 sequence: CASKTTGEGHTDTQYF. Written as DNA, the CDR3 is TGTGCCAGCAAAACGACAGGGGAGGGACACACAGATACGCAGTATTTT. The chain has TRBV6-5 and TRBJ2-3, with D maybe TRBD1 (8 bases). In germline, CDR1 is MNHEY, CDR2 SVGAGI. There are 16 residues in the CDR3. Deletions cut 7 bases from V and 2 bases from J, with 19 bases between.

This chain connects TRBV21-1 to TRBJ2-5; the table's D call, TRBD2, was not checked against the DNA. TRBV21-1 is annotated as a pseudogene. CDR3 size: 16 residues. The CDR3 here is CASSKGTSGLEETQYF. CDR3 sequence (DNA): TGTGCCAGCAGCAAAGGGACTAGCGGGTTAGAAGAGACCCAGTACTTC.

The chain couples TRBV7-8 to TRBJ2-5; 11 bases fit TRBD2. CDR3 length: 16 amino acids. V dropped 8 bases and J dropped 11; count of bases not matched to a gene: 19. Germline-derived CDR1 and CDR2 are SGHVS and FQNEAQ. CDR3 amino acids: CASSPPSGGPLVEQYF. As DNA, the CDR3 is TGTGCCAGCTCTCCCCCTAGCGGGGGGCCCCTAGTTGAGCAGTACTTC.

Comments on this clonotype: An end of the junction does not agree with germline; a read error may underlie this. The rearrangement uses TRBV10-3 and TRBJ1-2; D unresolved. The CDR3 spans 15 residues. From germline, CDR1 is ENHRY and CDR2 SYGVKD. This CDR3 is CAISDQTETNHGYTF. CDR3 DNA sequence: TGTGCCATCAGTGATCAAACGGAAACTAACCATGGCTACACCTTC.

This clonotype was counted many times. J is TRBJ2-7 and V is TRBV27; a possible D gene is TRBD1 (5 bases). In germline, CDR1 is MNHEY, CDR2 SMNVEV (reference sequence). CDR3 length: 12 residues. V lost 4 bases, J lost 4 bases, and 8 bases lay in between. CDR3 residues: CASSSSGYEQYF. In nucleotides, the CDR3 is TGTGCCAGCAGTTCTTCAGGGTACGAGCAGTACTTC.

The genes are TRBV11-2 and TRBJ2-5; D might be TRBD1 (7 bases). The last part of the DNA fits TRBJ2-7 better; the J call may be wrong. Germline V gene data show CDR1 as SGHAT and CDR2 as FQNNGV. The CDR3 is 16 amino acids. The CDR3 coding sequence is TGTGCCAGCAGCTGGGAGGCCACAGGGGCCTCTAACGAGCAGTACTTC. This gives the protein CASSWEATGASNEQYF.

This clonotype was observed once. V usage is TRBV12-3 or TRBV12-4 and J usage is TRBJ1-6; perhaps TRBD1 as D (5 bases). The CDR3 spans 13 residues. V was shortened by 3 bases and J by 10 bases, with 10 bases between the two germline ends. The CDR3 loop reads CASSFRRESPLHF. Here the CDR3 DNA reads TGTGCCAGCAGTTTTCGCAGGGAATCACCCCTCCACTTT.

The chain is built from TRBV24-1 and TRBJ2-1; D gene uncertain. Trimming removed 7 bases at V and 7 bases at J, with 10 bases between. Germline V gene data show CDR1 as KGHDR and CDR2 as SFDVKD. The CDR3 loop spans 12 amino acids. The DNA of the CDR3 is TGTGCCACCAGCAATGTGGGGAATGAGCAGTTCTTC. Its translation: CATSNVGNEQFF.

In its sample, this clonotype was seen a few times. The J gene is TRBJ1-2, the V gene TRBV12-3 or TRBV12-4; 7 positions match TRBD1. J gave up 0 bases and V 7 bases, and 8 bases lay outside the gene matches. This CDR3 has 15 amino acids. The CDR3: CASNPAGTANYGYTF. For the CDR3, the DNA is TGTGCCAGCAACCCCGCGGGGACAGCTAACTATGGCTACACCTTC.

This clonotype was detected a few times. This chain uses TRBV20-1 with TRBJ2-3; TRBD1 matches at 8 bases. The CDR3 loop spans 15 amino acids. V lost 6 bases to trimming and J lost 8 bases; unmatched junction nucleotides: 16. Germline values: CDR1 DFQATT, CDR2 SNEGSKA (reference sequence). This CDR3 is CSAAPGTGLPGTQYF. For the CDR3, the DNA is TGCAGTGCGGCGCCCGGGACAGGCCTCCCCGGTACGCAGTATTTT.

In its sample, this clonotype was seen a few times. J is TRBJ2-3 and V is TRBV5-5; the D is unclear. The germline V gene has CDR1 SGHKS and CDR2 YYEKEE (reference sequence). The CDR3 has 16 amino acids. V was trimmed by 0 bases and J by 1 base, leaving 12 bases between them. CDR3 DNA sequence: TGTGCCAGCAGCTTGGTTGCCAGAAGTCGCACAGATACGCAGTATTTT. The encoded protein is CASSLVARSRTDTQYF.

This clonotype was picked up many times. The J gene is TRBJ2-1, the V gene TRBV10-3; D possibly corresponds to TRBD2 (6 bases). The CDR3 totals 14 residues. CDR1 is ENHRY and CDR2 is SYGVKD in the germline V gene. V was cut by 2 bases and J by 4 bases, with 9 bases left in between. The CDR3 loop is CAISEGSGYNEQFF. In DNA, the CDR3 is TGTGCCATCAGTGAGGGTAGCGGTTACAATGAGCAGTTCTTC.

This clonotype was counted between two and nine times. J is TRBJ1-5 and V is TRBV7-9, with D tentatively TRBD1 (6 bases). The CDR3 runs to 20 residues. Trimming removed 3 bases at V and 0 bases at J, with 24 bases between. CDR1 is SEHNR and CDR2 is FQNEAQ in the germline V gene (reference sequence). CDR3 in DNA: TGTGCCAGCAGCTTCACTACCCATGGACAGAACCTCAATAGCAATCAGCCCCAGCATTTT. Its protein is CASSFTTHGQNLNSNQPQHF.

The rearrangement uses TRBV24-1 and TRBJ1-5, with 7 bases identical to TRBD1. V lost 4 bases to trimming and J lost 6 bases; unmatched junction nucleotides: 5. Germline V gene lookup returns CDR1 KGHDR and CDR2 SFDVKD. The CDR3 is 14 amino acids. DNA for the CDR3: TGTGCCACCAGTGAAACAGGGGTTGGTCAGCCCCAGCATTTT. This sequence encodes CATSETGVGQPQHF.

The CDR3 nucleotides read TGTGCCAGCAGTTACTCGATAGGTTGGGACAGGGTAAGCGGGCAGCCCCAGCATTTT. Amino acids: CASSYSIGWDRVSGQPQHF. The chain has TRBV6-5 and TRBJ1-5, with 9 positions matching TRBD1. V shed 0 bases, J shed 7 bases, and the junction held 16 bases outside the gene matches. The CDR3 sequence is 19 residues long. The V gene's germline CDR1 is MNHEY and CDR2 SVGAGI.

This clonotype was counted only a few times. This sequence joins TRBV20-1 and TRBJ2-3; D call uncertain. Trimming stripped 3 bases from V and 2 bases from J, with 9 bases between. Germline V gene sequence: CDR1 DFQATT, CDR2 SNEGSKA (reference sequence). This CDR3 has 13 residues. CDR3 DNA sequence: TGCAGTGCTAGCGATTATAACACAGATACGCAGTATTTT. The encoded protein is CSASDYNTDTQYF.

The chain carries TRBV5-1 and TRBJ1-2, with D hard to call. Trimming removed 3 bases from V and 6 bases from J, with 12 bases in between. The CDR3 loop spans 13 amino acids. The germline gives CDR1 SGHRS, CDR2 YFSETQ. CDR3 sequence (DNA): TGCGCCAGCAGCTATACACCAGGACATGGCTACACCTTC. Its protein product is CASSYTPGHGYTF.

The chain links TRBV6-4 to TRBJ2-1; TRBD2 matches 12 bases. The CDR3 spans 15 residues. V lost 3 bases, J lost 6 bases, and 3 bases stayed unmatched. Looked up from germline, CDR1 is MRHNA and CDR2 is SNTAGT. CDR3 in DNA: TGTGCCAGCAGTGAGCTAGCGGGGGGGGCCAATGAGCAGTTCTTC. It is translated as CASSELAGGANEQFF.

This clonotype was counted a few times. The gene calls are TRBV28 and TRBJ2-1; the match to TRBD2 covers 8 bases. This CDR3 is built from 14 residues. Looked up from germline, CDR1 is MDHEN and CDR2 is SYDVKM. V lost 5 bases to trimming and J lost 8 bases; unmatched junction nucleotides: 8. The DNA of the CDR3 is TGTGCCAGCAGTCCCGTTATGCGGGAGGATGAGCAGTTCTTC. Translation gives CASSPVMREDEQFF.

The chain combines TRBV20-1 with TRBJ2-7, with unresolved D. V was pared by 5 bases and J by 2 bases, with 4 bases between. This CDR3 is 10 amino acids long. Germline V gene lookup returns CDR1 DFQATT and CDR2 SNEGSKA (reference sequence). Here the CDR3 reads CSAVAYEQYF. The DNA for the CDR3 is TGCAGTGCTGTAGCCTACGAGCAGTACTTC.

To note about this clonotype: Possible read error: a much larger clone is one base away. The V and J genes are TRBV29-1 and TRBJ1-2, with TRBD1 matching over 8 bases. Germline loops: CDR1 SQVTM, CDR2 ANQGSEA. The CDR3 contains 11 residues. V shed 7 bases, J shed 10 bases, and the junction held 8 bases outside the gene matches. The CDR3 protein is CSGTGGHDYTF. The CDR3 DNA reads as TGCAGCGGCACAGGGGGGCATGACTACACCTTC.

This CDR3 reads CASTPGTSATEAFF. The CDR3 bases are TGTGCCAGCACTCCAGGGACGTCTGCCACTGAAGCTTTCTTT. This chain uses TRBV6-2 or TRBV6-3 with TRBJ1-1, with D possibly matching TRBD1 (5 bases). V was trimmed by 7 bases and J by 4 bases, leaving 16 bases between them. Per the germline V gene, CDR1 is MNHEY and CDR2 is SVGEGT. The CDR3 covers 14 residues.

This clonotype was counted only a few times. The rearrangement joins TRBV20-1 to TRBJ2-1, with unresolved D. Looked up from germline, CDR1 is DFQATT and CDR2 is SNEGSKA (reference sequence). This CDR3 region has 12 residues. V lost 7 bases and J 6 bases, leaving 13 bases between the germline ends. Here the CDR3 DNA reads TGCAGTGTCCAACCGACTGGCAATGAGCAGTTCTTC. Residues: CSVQPTGNEQFF.

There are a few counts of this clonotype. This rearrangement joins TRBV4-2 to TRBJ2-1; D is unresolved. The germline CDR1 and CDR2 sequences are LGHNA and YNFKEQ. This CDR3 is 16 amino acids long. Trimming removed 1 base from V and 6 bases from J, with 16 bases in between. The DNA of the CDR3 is TGTGCCAGCAGCCAAGCAAGTCGAAGCATGGCCAATGAGCAGTTCTTC. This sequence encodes CASSQASRSMANEQFF.

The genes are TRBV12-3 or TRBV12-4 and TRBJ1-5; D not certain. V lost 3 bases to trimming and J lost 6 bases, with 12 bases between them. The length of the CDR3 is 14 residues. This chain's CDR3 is CASSFSGVGQPQHF. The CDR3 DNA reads TGTGCCAGCAGTTTTTCCGGGGTCGGTCAGCCCCAGCATTTT.

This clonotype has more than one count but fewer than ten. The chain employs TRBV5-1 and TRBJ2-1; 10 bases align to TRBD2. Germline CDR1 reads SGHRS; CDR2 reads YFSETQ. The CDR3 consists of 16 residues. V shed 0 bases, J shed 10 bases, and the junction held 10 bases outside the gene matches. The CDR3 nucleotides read TGCGCCAGCAGCTTGGTATCGAGCGGGAGGGCCAGGGAGCAGTTCTTC. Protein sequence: CASSLVSSGRAREQFF. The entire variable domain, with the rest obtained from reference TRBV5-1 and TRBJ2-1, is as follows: KAGVTQTPRYLIKTRGQQVTLSCSPISGHRSVSWYQQTPGQGLQFLFEYFSETQRNKGNFPGRFSGRQFSNSRSEMNVSTLELGDSALYLCASSLVSSGRAREQFFGPGTRLTVL.

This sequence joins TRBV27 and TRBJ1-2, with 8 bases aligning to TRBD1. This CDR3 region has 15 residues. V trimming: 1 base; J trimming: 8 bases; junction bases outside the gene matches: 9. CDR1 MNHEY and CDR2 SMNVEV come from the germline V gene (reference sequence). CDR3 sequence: CASSLFPGQVDGYTF. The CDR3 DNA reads TGTGCCAGCAGTTTATTCCCGGGACAGGTTGACGGCTACACCTTC.

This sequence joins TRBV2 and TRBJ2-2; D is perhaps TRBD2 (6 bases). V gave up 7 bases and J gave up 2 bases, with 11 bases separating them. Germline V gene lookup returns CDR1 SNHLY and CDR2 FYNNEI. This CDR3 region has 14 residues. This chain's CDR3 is CASITGENTGELFF. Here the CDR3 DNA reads TGTGCCAGCATAACGGGGGAAAACACCGGGGAGCTGTTTTTT. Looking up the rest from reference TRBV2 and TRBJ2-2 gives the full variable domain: EPEVTQTPSHQVTQMGQEVILRCVPISNHLYFYWYRQILGQKVEFLVSFYNNEISEKSEIFDDQFSVERPDGSNFTLKIRSTKLEDSAMYFCASITGENTGELFFGEGSRLTVL.

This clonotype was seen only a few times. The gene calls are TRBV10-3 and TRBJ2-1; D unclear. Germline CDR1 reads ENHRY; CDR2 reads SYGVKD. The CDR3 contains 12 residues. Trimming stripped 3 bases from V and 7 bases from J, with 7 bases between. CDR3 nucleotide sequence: TGTGCCATCAGTGATCGAGAGAATGAGCAGTTCTTC. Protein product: CAISDRENEQFF.